This TCR beta chain stems from a study of T-cell reconstitution after alpha-beta-depleted transplantation in children. Regarding the study as a whole: Some patients showed high day-60 TCRbeta diversity, which derived from surviving recipient T cells and thymic progenitors. Fresh T-cell production supplied most of the T-cell counts and diversity seen one year after transplant.

On this clonotype: Its antigen is not known.

The CDR3 is 16 residues long. V was cut by 1 base and J by 3 bases, with 15 bases left in between. Germline lookup yields CDR1 SGHTA and CDR2 FQGNSA. It was with unique molecular identifiers that the TCRbeta library was prepared. In TCRdb, the PCR reads were re-called with MiXCR into one record per CDR3 protein. Altogether roughly 340,000 distinct CDR3 sequences are present, 15% to 20% being singletons, with the ten largest covering roughly 40%. The TCR originated in a male patient under 10 years old who had a stem cell transplant for acute lymphoblastic leukemia, so the T cells may come from the graft donor. The chain combines TRBV7-2 with TRBJ2-5; D possibly matches TRBD1 or TRBD2 (6 bases each). The specimen comprised PBMCs, mostly from graft donor cells, sampled 360 days after TCRalphabeta/CD19-depleted stem cell transplant. This chain's CDR3 is CASSLGWGAQEETQYF. CDR3 DNA: TGTGCCAGCAGCTTAGGTTGGGGGGCGCAGGAAGAGACCCAGTACTTC.